The clone carrying this TCR beta chain was counted many times. Antigen unknown. The data belong to a study of response to subunit inactivated influenza vaccine. V lost 3 bases, J lost 0 bases, and 15 bases lay in between. The CDR3 runs to 16 residues. Study-level results: After each seasonal influenza vaccination, few new T cells are recruited, the authors suggested.

TCRdb re-analysed the RT-PCR reads in MiXCR, keeping a single row per CDR3 protein. The sample records hundreds of thousands of distinct CDR3 sequences, 7.6% being singletons. The TCR comes from a man between 45 and 75 years old who received an inactivated influenza vaccine. The rearrangement joins TRBV12-3 or TRBV12-4 to TRBJ2-7; a possible D gene is TRBD2 (5 bases). Material: PBMCs from blood, obtained about 23 months after vaccination. DNA for the CDR3: TGTGCCAGCAGTTTTGATTCTTTAGGACTCTCCTACGAGCAGTACTTC. Its translation is CASSFDSLGLSYEQYF.